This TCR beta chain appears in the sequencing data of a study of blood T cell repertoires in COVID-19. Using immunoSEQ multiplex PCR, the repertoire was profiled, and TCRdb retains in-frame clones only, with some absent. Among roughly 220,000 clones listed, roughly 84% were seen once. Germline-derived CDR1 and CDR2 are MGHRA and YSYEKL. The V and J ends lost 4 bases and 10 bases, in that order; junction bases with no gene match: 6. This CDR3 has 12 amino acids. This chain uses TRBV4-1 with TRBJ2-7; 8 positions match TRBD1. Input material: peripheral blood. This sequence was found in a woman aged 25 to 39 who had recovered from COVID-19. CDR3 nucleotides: TGCGCCAGCAGCCGGGGACAGGCCAAACAGTACTTC. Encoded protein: CASSRGQAKQYF.